Detailed here is one TCR beta chain. The source of the sample is a study of T cells in narcolepsy. Some clones are missing from TCRdb's copy, which holds only in-frame ones; the method was immunoSEQ multiplex PCR. The sample holds approximately 22,000 clones, 55% to 65% seen once. CDR1 is SEHNR, CDR2 FQNEAQ, per germline (reference sequence). V dropped 6 bases and J dropped 3 bases, with 5 bases sitting between them. CDR3 length equals 12 residues. The sequence was collected from a human donor in good health. Sequenced: memory (CD45RA-) CD4+ T cells from blood. The chain employs TRBV7-9 and TRBJ2-2, with unresolved D. DNA of the CDR3: TGTGCCAGCAGGGAGTACACCGGGGAGCTGTTTTTT. It codes for CASREYTGELFF. Full variable domain (rest looked up from reference TRBV7-9 and TRBJ2-2): DTGVSQNPRHKITKRGQNVTFRCDPISEHNRLYWYRQTLGQGPEFLTYFQNEAQLEKSRLLSDRFSAERPKGSFSTLEIQRTEQGDSAMYLCASREYTGELFFGEGSRLTVL.